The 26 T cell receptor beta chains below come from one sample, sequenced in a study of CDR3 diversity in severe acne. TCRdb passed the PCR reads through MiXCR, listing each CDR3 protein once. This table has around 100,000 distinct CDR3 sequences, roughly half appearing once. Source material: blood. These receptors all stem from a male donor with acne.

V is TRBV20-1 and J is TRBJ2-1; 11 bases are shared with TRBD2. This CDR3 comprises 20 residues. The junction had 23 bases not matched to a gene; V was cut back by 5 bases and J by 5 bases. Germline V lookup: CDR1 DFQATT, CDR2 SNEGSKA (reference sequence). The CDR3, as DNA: TGCAGTGCTTCTAGTGCCAGCAGCTGGAGGACTAGCGGGTGGAACAATGAGCAGTTCTTC. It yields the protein CSASSASSWRTSGWNNEQFF.

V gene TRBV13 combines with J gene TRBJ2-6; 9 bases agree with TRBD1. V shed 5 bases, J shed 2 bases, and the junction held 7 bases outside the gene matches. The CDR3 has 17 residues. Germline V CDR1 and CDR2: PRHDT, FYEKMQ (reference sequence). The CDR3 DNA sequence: TGTGCCAGCAGCCACGAGGGACAGGGACCTGGGGCCAACGTCCTGACTTTC. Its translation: CASSHEGQGPGANVLTF. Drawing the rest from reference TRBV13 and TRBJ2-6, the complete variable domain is AAGVIQSPRHLIKEKRETATLKCYPIPRHDTVYWYQQGPGQDPQFLISFYEKMQSDKGSIPDRFSAQQFSDYHSELNMSSLELGDSALYFCASSHEGQGPGANVLTFGAGSRLTVL.

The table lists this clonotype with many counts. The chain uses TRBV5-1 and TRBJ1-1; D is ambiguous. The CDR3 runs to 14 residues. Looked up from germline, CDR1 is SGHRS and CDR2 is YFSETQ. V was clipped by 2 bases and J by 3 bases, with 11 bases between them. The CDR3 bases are TGCGCCAGCAGCTTACGACGGGCCGACACTGAAGCTTTCTTT. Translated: CASSLRRADTEAFF.

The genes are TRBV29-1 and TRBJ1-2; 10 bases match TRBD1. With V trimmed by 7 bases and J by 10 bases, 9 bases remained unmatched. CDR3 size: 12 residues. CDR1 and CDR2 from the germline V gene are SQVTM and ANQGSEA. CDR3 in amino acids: CSAGTGAMSYTF. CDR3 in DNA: TGCAGCGCGGGGACAGGGGCGATGTCCTACACCTTC.

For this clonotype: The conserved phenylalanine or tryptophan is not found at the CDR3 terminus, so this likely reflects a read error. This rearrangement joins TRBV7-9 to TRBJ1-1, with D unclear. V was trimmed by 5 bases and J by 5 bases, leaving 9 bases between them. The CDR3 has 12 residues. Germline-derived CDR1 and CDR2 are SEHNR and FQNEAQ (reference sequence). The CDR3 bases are TGTGCCAGCAGCCAAGTCCGAACTGAAGCTTTCATT. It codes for CASSQVRTEAFI.

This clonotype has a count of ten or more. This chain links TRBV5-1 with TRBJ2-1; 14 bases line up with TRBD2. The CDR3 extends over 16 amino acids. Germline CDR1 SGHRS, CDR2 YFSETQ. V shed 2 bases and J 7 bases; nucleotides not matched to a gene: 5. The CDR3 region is CASSLPGTSGGNEQFF. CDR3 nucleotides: TGCGCCAGCAGCTTACCGGGGACTAGCGGGGGAAATGAGCAGTTCTTC.

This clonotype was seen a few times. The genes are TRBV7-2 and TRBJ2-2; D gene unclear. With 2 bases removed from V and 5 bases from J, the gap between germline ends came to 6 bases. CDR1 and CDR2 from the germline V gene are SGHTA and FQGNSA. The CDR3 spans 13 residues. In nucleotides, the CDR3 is TGTGCCAGCAGCTTACCCCGGACCGGGGAGCTGTTTTTT. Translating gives CASSLPRTGELFF.

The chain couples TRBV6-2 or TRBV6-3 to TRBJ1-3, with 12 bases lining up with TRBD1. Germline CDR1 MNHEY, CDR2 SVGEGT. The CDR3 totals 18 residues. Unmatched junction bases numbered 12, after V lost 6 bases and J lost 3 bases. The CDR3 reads CASRDPRDRGRSGNTIYF. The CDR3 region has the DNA TGTGCCAGCAGAGACCCCCGGGACAGGGGGCGAAGTGGAAACACCATATATTTT.

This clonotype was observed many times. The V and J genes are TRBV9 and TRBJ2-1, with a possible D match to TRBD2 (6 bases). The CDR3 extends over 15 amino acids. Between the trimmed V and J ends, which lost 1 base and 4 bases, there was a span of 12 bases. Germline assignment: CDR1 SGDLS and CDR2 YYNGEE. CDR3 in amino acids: CASSVYGSSYNEQFF. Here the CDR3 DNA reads TGTGCCAGCAGCGTATACGGGAGTTCGTACAATGAGCAGTTCTTC.

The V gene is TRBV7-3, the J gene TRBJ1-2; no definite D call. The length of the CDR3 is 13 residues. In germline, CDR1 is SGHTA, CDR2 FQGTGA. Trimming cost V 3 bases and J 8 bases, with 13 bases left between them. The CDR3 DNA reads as TGTGCCAGCAGCTTTTACCCTAATAGGGGCTACACCTTC. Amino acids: CASSFYPNRGYTF.

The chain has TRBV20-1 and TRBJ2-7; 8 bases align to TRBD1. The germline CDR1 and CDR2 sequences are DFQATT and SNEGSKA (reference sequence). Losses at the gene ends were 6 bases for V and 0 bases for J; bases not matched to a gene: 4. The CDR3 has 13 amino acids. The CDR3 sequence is CSAAGQDSYEQYF. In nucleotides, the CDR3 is TGCAGTGCGGCGGGACAGGACTCCTACGAGCAGTACTTC.

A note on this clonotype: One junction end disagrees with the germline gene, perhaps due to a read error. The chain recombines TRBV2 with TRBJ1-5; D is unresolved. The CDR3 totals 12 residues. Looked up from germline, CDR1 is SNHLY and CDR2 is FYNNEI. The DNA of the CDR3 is TGTGCCAGCAGTGACCCCCCCCCGCCCCCGCATTTT. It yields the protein CASSDPPPPPHF.

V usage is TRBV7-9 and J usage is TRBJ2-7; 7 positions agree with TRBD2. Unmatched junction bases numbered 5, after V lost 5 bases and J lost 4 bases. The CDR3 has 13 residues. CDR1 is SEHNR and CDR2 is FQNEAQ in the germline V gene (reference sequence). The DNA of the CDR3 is TGTGCCAGCAGCCAGCGGGATCGTTACGAGCAGTACTTC. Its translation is CASSQRDRYEQYF.

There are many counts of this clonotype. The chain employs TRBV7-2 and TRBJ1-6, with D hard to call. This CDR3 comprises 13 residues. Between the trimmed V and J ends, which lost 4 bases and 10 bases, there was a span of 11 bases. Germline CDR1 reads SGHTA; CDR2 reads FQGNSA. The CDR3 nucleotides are TGTGCCAGCAGCTCGTCACCGGTGTCACCCCTCCACTTT. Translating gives CASSSSPVSPLHF.

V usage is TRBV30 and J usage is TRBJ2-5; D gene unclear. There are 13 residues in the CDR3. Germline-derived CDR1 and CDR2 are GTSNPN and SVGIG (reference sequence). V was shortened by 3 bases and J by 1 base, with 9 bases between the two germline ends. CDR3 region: CAWRDGAQETQYF. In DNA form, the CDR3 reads TGTGCCTGGAGAGACGGAGCCCAAGAGACCCAGTACTTC.

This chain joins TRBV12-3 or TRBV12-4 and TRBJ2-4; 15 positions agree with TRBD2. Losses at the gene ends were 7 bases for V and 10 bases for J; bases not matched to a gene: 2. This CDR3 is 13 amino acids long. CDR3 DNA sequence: TGTGCCAGCACAGGACTAGCGGGAGGGATTCAGTACTTC. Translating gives CASTGLAGGIQYF.

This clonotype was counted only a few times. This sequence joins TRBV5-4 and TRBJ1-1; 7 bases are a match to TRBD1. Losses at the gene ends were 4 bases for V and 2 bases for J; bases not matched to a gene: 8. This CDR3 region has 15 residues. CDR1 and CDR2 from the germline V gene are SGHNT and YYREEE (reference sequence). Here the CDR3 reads CASSRRTGENTEAFF. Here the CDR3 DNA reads TGTGCCAGCAGCCGGAGGACAGGAGAAAACACTGAAGCTTTCTTT.

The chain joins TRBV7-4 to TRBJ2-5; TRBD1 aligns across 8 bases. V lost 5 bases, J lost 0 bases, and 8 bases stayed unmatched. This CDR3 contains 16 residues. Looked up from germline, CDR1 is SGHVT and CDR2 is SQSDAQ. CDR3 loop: CASSLDRAMYQETQYF. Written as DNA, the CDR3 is TGTGCCAGCAGCCTGGACAGGGCCATGTACCAAGAGACCCAGTACTTC.

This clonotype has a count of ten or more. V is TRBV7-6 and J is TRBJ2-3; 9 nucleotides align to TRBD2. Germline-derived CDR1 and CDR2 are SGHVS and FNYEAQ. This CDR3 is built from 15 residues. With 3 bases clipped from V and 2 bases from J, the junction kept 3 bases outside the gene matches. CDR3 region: CASSFLAGPTDTQYF. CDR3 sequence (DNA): TGTGCCAGCAGCTTCCTAGCGGGACCCACAGATACGCAGTATTTT.

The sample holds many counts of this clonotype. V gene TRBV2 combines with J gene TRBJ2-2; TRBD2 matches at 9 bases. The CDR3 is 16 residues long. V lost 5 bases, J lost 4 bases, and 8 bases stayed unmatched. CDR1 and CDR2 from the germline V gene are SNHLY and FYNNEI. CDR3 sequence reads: CASSLAGTGGTGELFF. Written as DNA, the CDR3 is TGTGCCAGCAGTCTAGCGGGGACTGGGGGCACCGGGGAGCTGTTTTTT.

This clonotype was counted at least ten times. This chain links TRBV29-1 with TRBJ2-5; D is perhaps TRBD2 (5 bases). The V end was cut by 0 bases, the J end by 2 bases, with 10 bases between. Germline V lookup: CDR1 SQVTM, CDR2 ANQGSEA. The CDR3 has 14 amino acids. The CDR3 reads CSVEDFEGQETQYF. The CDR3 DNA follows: TGCAGCGTTGAAGATTTCGAGGGACAAGAGACCCAGTACTTC.

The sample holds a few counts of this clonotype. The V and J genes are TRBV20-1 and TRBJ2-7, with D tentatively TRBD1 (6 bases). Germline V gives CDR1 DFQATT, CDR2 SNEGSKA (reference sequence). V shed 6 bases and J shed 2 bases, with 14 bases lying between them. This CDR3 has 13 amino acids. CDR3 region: CSALRGNTYEQYF. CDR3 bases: TGCAGTGCGCTCAGGGGAAATACCTACGAGCAGTACTTC.

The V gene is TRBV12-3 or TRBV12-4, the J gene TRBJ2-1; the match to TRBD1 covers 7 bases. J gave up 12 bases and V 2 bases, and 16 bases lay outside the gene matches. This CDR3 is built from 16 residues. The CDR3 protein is CASSLWNDRDSEGQFF. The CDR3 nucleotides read TGTGCCAGCAGTTTATGGAATGACCGGGACAGTGAAGGGCAGTTCTTC.

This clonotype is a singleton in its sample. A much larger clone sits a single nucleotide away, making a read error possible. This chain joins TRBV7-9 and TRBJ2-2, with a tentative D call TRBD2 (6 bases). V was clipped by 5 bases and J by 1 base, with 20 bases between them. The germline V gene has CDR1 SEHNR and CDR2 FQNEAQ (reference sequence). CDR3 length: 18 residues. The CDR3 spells CASSLSPFSGGNTGELFF. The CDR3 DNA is TGTGCCAGCAGCCTTTCCCCTTTTAGCGGTGGGAACACCGGGGAGCTGTTTTTT.

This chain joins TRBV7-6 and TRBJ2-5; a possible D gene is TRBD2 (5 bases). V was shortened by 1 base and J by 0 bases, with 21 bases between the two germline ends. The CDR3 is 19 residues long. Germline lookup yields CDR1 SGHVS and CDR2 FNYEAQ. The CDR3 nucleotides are TGTGCCAGCAGCTTAGTACGGGGAGCCAGCTCAGATTACCAAGAGACCCAGTACTTC. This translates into CASSLVRGASSDYQETQYF.

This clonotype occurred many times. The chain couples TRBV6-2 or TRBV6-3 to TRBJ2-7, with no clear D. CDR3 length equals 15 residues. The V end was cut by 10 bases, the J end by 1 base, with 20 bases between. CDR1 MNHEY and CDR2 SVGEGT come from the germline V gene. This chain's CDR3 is CAKRLVCPSSYEQYF. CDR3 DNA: TGTGCCAAAAGGCTAGTTTGCCCCAGTTCCTACGAGCAGTACTTC.